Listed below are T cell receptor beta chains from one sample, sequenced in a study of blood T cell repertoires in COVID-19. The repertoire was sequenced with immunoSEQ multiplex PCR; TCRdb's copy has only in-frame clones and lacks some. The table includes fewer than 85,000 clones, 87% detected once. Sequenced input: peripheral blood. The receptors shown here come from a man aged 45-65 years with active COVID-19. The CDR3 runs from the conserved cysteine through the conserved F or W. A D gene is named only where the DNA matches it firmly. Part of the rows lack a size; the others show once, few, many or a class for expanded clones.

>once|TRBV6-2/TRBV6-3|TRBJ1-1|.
TGTGCCAGCAGTTTCCTCCGGGACACAACCTCTGAAGCTTTCTTT
CASSFLRDTTSEAFF
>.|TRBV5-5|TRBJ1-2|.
TGTGCCAGCACCTGGACGGGGTCGGGCTATGGCTACACCTTC
CASTWTGSGYGYTF
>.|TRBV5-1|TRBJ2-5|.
TGCGCCAGCAGCTTGGCGAGGAGGGCCAGTGAGACCCAGTACTTC
CASSLARRASETQYF
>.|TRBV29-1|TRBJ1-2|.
TGCAGCGTTGGGTCGGGTGCGGAGGGCTACACCTTC
CSVGSGAEGYTF
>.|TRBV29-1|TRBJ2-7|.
TGCAGCGTTGAAACTCCGGGGAACTACGAGCAGTACTTC
CSVETPGNYEQYF
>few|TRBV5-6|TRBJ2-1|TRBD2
TGTGCCAGCAGCCAGGGACTAGCGGGAGTGTTTCCCGCCAATGAGCAGTTCTTC
CASSQGLAGVFPANEQFF
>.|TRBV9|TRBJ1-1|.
TGTGCCAGCAGCGTAGTGGTCTTACCCACGGCTGAAGCTTTCTTT
CASSVVVLPTAEAFF
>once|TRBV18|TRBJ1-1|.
TGTGCCAGCTCAGGGCAGACTGAAGCTTTCTTT
CASSGQTEAFF
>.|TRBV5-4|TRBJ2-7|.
TGTGCCAGCAGCTTTGATGAGCGCTACGAGCAGTACTTC
CASSFDERYEQYF
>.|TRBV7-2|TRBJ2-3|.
TGTGCCAGCAGCCCTCGAAAGGAACAGACAGATACGCAGTATTTT
CASSPRKEQTDTQYF
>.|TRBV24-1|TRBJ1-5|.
TGTGCCACCAGTGATTCCGGGGGGGGAGTGAGCAATCAGCCCCAGCATTTT
CATSDSGGGVSNQPQHF
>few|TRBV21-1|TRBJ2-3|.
TGTGCCAGCAGCAACACTAGCGGGGGGGCCGGTTGCGATACAGATACGCAGTATTTT
CASSNTSGGAGCDTDTQYF
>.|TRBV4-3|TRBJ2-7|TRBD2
TGCGCCAGCAGCCAAGATCTGCCTAGCGGGACCTACTACGAGCAGTACTTC
CASSQDLPSGTYYEQYF
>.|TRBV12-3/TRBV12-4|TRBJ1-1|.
TGTGCCAGCAGTGGTCAGGCGAACACTGAAGCTTTCTTT
CASSGQANTEAFF
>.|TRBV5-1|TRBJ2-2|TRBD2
TGCGCCAGCAGCTACCCGACTAGCGGGGGGGCCGGCGGGGAGCTGTTTTTT
CASSYPTSGGAGGELFF
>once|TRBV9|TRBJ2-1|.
TGTGCCAGCAGCGTAGAGGCCCCTGGGCCCTACAATGAGCAGTTCTTC
CASSVEAPGPYNEQFF
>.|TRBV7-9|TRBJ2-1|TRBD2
TGTGCCAGCAGCTTAGGGACTAGCGGGGGGCTTTCGCGGGAGCAGTTCTTC
CASSLGTSGGLSREQFF
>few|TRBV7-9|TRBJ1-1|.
TGTGCCAGCAGCTTAGACAGCAACACTGAAGCTTTCTTT
CASSLDSNTEAFF
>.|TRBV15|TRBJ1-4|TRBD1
TGTGCCACCAGCGGGGGCTTGGGACAGGGGAGGGAAAAACTGTTTTTT
CATSGGLGQGREKLFF
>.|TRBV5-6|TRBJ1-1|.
TGTGCCAGCAGCCCTATGGGGGGGGCTGAAGCTTTCTTT
CASSPMGGAEAFF
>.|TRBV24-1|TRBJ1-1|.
TGTGCCACCAGTGAGGCGGGGAACACTGAAGCTTTCTTT
CATSEAGNTEAFF
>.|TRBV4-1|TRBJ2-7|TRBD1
TGCGCCAGCAGCCAAAGGACAGGGGCCTACGAGCAGTACTTC
CASSQRTGAYEQYF
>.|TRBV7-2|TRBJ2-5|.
TGTGCCAGCAGCTCCGTAAACCAAGAGACCCAGTACTTC
CASSSVNQETQYF
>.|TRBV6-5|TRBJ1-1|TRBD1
TGTGCCAGCAGTTACTCGAACAGGGGGCTAAAGGAAGCTTTCTTT
CASSYSNRGLKEAFF
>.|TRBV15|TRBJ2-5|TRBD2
TGTGCCACCAGCAGAGGAGGGACTAGAAGAGATACGGCCCAGTACTTC
CATSRGGTRRDTAQYF
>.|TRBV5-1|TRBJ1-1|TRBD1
TGCGCCAGCAGCCAAGGACAGGGGCGCCCCAACCACACTGAAGCTTTCTTT
CASSQGQGRPNHTEAFF
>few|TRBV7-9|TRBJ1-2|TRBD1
TGTGCCAGCAGCTTGGTGGGACAGTACTATGGCTACACCTTC
CASSLVGQYYGYTF
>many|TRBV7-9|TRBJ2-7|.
TGTGCCAGCAGCTTAGCAGGGGTGGACTACGAGCAGTACTTC
CASSLAGVDYEQYF
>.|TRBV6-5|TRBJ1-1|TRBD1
TGTGCCAGCAAAACCGGGACAGGGTTTAGGGCTGAAGCTTTCTTT
CASKTGTGFRAEAFF